One sample yielded the 20 T cell receptor beta chains listed below, sequenced in a study of T cell changes during pregnancy in multiple sclerosis. Using immunoSEQ multiplex PCR, the repertoire was profiled, and TCRdb retains in-frame clones only, with some absent. The profile shows some 97,000 clones, around 92% of them singletons. Sequencing used peripheral blood, obtained after pregnancy. The source of these receptors is a female donor with multiple sclerosis, enrolled in a pregnancy study.

This clone showed up just once. The chain employs TRBV28 and TRBJ2-7, with D unclear. V was clipped by 1 base and J by 3 bases, with 4 bases between them. The CDR3 extends over 12 amino acids. Germline V gene sequence: CDR1 MDHEN, CDR2 SYDVKM. This CDR3 is CASSLSLYEQYF. As DNA, the CDR3 is TGTGCCAGCAGTTTATCCCTCTACGAGCAGTACTTC.

The rearrangement joins TRBV6-1 to TRBJ1-1; no firm D call. The V and J ends lost 6 bases and 0 bases respectively, with 8 bases between them. The CDR3 totals 13 residues. Germline-derived CDR1 and CDR2 are MNHNS and SASEGT. The chain's CDR3 is CASRNTMNTEAFF. In DNA form, the CDR3 reads TGTGCCAGCAGGAATACTATGAACACTGAAGCTTTCTTT.

The rearrangement links TRBV27 to TRBJ1-2, with 9 bases fitting TRBD1. Looked up from germline, CDR1 is MNHEY and CDR2 is SMNVEV (reference sequence). This CDR3 region has 15 residues. The V gene end was trimmed by 4 bases and the J gene end by 3 bases; junction bases not matched to a gene: 6. The CDR3 DNA is TGTGCCAGCAGTTCCATGACAGGGGGTGACTATGGCTACACCTTC. Translating it yields CASSSMTGGDYGYTF.

V and J are TRBV6-5 and TRBJ2-7, with D possibly matching TRBD2 (5 bases). V lost 6 bases, J lost 3 bases, and 18 bases lay in between. CDR1 is MNHEY and CDR2 is SVGAGI in the germline V gene. There are 15 residues in the CDR3. CDR3: CASSSRRLGGYEQYF. Here the CDR3 DNA reads TGTGCCAGCAGCTCTCGGAGATTAGGAGGCTACGAGCAGTACTTC.

The chain uses TRBV18 and TRBJ1-1; D is unresolved. The V end lost 0 bases, the J end lost 1 base, and 6 bases lay between the germline ends. This CDR3 comprises 14 residues. The germline CDR1 and CDR2 sequences are KGHSH and LQKENI. CDR3 sequence (DNA): TGTGCCAGCTCACCACCGCAGAAGAACACTGAAGCTTTCTTT. Translation: CASSPPQKNTEAFF.

This clone has more than one count but fewer than ten. The chain has TRBV30 and TRBJ1-4; tentatively, D is TRBD1 (5 bases). Trimming removed 7 bases from V and 0 bases from J, with 12 bases in between. CDR1 and CDR2 from the germline V gene are GTSNPN and SVGIG (reference sequence). The CDR3 is made up of 14 amino acids. CDR3 region: CAFQGAATNEKLFF. CDR3 DNA: TGTGCCTTCCAAGGGGCGGCAACTAATGAAAAACTGTTTTTT.

The V call is TRBV19, the J call TRBJ1-1; 7 nucleotides line up with TRBD1. Per the germline V gene, CDR1 is LNHDA and CDR2 is SQIVND (reference sequence). V lost 8 bases, J lost 1 base, and 13 bases stayed unmatched. The CDR3 extends over 16 amino acids. The CDR3 loop reads CASGSSDWTGNTEAFF. CDR3 in DNA: TGTGCCAGTGGGTCGTCTGATTGGACAGGGAACACTGAAGCTTTCTTT.

J is TRBJ1-5 and V is TRBV19, with unresolved D. The CDR3 covers 13 residues. From germline, CDR1 is LNHDA and CDR2 SQIVND (reference sequence). Trimming removed 3 bases at V and 6 bases at J, with 9 bases between. For the CDR3, the DNA is TGTGCCAGTAGTATCGGGGTAAGTCAGCCCCAGCATTTT. Translating it yields CASSIGVSQPQHF.

CDR3 in DNA: TGTGCCAGCAGTGAATCCCTGGGGAGAGATACGCAGTATTTT. Its protein product is CASSESLGRDTQYF. This chain connects TRBV6-1 to TRBJ2-3; tentative D call: TRBD2 (5 bases). The CDR3 totals 14 residues. The germline V and J ends were trimmed by 2 bases and 5 bases, with 11 bases remaining between them. The germline gives CDR1 MNHNS, CDR2 SASEGT.

The rearrangement uses TRBV7-9 and TRBJ2-7, with TRBD2 matching 13 bases. There are 17 residues in the CDR3. Germline V gene data show CDR1 as SEHNR and CDR2 as FQNEAQ (reference sequence). The V segment lost 0 bases and the J segment 5 bases; nucleotides outside the gene matches: 7. The CDR3 sequence is CASSLASTSGGLDEQYF. The CDR3 DNA follows: TGTGCCAGCAGCTTAGCGTCGACTAGCGGGGGGCTAGACGAGCAGTACTTC. Together with reference TRBV7-9 and TRBJ2-7, the CDR3 gives the full variable domain: DTGVSQNPRHKITKRGQNVTFRCDPISEHNRLYWYRQTLGQGPEFLTYFQNEAQLEKSRLLSDRFSAERPKGSFSTLEIQRTEQGDSAMYLCASSLASTSGGLDEQYFGPGTRLTVT.

V usage is TRBV7-9 and J usage is TRBJ1-2; a weak D match, TRBD1 (5 bases). The germline CDR1 and CDR2 sequences are SEHNR and FQNEAQ (reference sequence). V was pared by 3 bases and J by 12 bases, with 14 bases between. The CDR3 sequence is 12 residues long. The DNA for the CDR3 is TGTGCCAGCAGCTTTGGGGGAGGGCTCCACACCTTC. As protein: CASSFGGGLHTF.

The V gene is TRBV2, the J gene TRBJ2-7, with 9 bases that match TRBD1. CDR3 length: 13 amino acids. Germline trimming cut 6 bases from V and 2 bases from J; bases unmatched to any gene: 2. Germline CDR1 SNHLY, CDR2 FYNNEI. Here the CDR3 reads CASSRDRAYEQYF. CDR3 coding DNA: TGTGCCAGCAGCCGGGACAGGGCCTACGAGCAGTACTTC. The whole variable domain, filled in from reference TRBV2 and TRBJ2-7, reads EPEVTQTPSHQVTQMGQEVILRCVPISNHLYFYWYRQILGQKVEFLVSFYNNEISEKSEIFDDQFSVERPDGSNFTLKIRSTKLEDSAMYFCASSRDRAYEQYFGPGTRLTVT.

V and J are TRBV30 and TRBJ1-1, with 9 bases fitting TRBD1. Trimming at V came to 5 bases and at J to 11 bases, leaving 6 bases not matched to a gene. CDR1 GTSNPN and CDR2 SVGIG come from the germline V gene (reference sequence). This CDR3 has 11 amino acids. Here the CDR3 DNA reads TGTGCCTGGGGGGGGGACAGGGAGGCTTTCTTT. Translating gives CAWGGDREAFF.

The rearrangement joins TRBV30 to TRBJ2-7; D is perhaps TRBD1 (6 bases). V gave up 5 bases and J gave up 2 bases, with 10 bases separating them. Germline V gene sequence: CDR1 GTSNPN, CDR2 SVGIG (reference sequence). CDR3 length: 12 residues. This chain's CDR3 is CAWSGTPYEQYF. The CDR3 nucleotides read TGTGCCTGGTCCGGGACACCCTACGAGCAGTACTTC.

The chain has TRBV5-4 and TRBJ2-7; D is perhaps TRBD2 (6 bases). There are 13 residues in the CDR3. The V end was cut by 4 bases, the J end by 2 bases, with 10 bases between. CDR1 and CDR2 (germline): SGHNT, YYREEE (reference sequence). The CDR3, as DNA: TGTGCCAGCAGCCCGGGACTTCCCTACGAGCAGTACTTC. This translates into CASSPGLPYEQYF.

On this clone: Likely a read error: the CDR3 ends without its conserved phenylalanine or tryptophan. The DNA is omitted, as the CDR3 cannot be located on it reliably, and the CDR3 follows TCRdb's listing. V is TRBV6-1 and J is TRBJ1-3. CDR1 MNHNS and CDR2 SASEGT come from the germline V gene. The CDR3 spans 14 residues, counting both ends. CDR3 amino acids: CASSEPGRRDPECL.

The genes are TRBV10-2 and TRBJ2-7; 7 bases match TRBD2. The germline CDR1 and CDR2 sequences are WSHSY and SAAADI. The CDR3 sequence is 15 residues long. V lost 1 base to trimming and J lost 3 bases; unmatched junction nucleotides: 6. CDR3 DNA sequence: TGCGCCAGCAGTGAGTTCAGGACTAGAAACTACGAGCAGTACTTC. Amino acid sequence: CASSEFRTRNYEQYF.

This chain links TRBV7-9 with TRBJ1-2; D call uncertain. V was pared by 6 bases and J by 2 bases, with 13 bases between. The CDR3 has 14 amino acids. Germline V CDR1 and CDR2: SEHNR, FQNEAQ (reference sequence). The CDR3 here is CASREGSRNYGYTF. The CDR3 nucleotides are TGTGCCAGCAGGGAGGGCAGTAGAAACTATGGCTACACCTTC.

This chain joins TRBV20-1 and TRBJ2-1, with D possibly TRBD2 on 5 matching bases. Germline V gene data show CDR1 as DFQATT and CDR2 as SNEGSKA (reference sequence). Trimming took off 4 bases at V and 9 bases at J, with 10 bases between the two ends. The CDR3 is 11 residues long. The CDR3 coding sequence is TGCAGTGCTACGAGGGTTGCTGAGCAGTTCTTC. This sequence encodes CSATRVAEQFF.

This clone was observed once. The V gene is TRBV2, the J gene TRBJ2-7; 13 nucleotides match TRBD2. The CDR3 covers 16 residues. Per the germline V gene, CDR1 is SNHLY and CDR2 is FYNNEI. Trimming cost V 7 bases and J 2 bases; bases outside gene matches: 8. The CDR3 region is CASNVAGTSGTYEQYF. CDR3 bases: TGTGCCAGCAATGTGGCCGGGACTAGCGGGACCTACGAGCAGTACTTC.